The rows below give T cell receptor beta chains drawn from one sample of a study of blood T cell repertoires in COVID-19. TCRdb's copy holds only in-frame clones and misses some; the assay was immunoSEQ multiplex PCR. The repertoire holds about 310,000 clones, with around 84% as singletons. Sequenced: peripheral blood. The receptors were gathered from a man between 65 and 85 years old with acute or convalescent COVID-19. Both conserved end residues are part of each CDR3. D genes are given only for firm matches. Clone size is not always given. Where it is, it says once, few, many or a class for expanded clones.

v_call: TRBV7-2
d_call: .
clone_size: .
j_call: TRBJ1-1
cdr3_aa: CASSLYAVNTEAFF
cdr3_nt: TGTGCCAGCAGCTTATATGCAGTGAACACTGAAGCTTTCTTT

v_call: TRBV4-3
d_call: .
clone_size: once
j_call: TRBJ1-6
cdr3_aa: CASSQDVNSPLHF
cdr3_nt: TGCGCCAGCAGCCAAGATGTAAATTCACCCCTCCACTTT

v_call: TRBV27
d_call: .
clone_size: .
j_call: TRBJ2-1
cdr3_aa: CASSPQVGSNEQFF
cdr3_nt: TGTGCCAGCAGTCCCCAGGTGGGTTCCAATGAGCAGTTCTTC

v_call: TRBV2
d_call: .
clone_size: few
j_call: TRBJ1-5
cdr3_aa: CASSELGGLNQPQHF
cdr3_nt: TGTGCCAGCAGTGAATTGGGGGGGCTCAATCAGCCCCAGCATTTT

v_call: TRBV6-5
d_call: .
clone_size: .
j_call: TRBJ1-4
cdr3_aa: CASKRAEKLFF
cdr3_nt: TGTGCCAGCAAGAGAGCCGAAAAACTGTTTTTT

v_call: TRBV5-8
d_call: .
clone_size: few
j_call: TRBJ1-2
cdr3_aa: CASSLDRTTNYGYTF
cdr3_nt: TGTGCCAGCAGCTTGGACCGGACAACTAACTATGGCTACACCTTC

v_call: TRBV4-1
d_call: TRBD1
clone_size: .
j_call: TRBJ1-4
cdr3_aa: CASSRPGQGFEKLFF
cdr3_nt: TGCGCCAGCAGCCGACCGGGACAGGGGTTTGAAAAACTGTTTTTT

v_call: TRBV4-3
d_call: .
clone_size: .
j_call: TRBJ2-1
cdr3_aa: CASSQDRGSRQFF
cdr3_nt: TGCGCCAGCAGCCAAGATAGGGGGTCCAGGCAGTTCTTC

v_call: TRBV5-3
d_call: TRBD1
clone_size: .
j_call: TRBJ1-5
cdr3_aa: CARSVGRDRGGNQPQHF
cdr3_nt: TGTGCCAGAAGCGTTGGCCGGGACAGGGGAGGCAATCAGCCCCAGCATTTT

v_call: TRBV5-1
d_call: TRBD1
clone_size: .
j_call: TRBJ1-2
cdr3_aa: CASSFDRGRGGYTF
cdr3_nt: TGCGCCAGCAGCTTTGACAGGGGGCGCGGTGGCTACACCTTC

v_call: TRBV19
d_call: TRBD1
clone_size: .
j_call: TRBJ2-1
cdr3_aa: CASRLTGSSYNEQFF
cdr3_nt: TGTGCCAGTAGGTTGACAGGGAGCTCCTACAATGAGCAGTTCTTC

v_call: TRBV4-3
d_call: .
clone_size: .
j_call: TRBJ2-1
cdr3_aa: CASSQERFNEQFF
cdr3_nt: TGCGCCAGCAGCCAAGAACGGTTCAATGAGCAGTTCTTC

v_call: TRBV6-5
d_call: .
clone_size: .
j_call: TRBJ1-1
cdr3_aa: CASSYYSETANTEAFF
cdr3_nt: TGTGCCAGCAGTTACTATAGTGAAACCGCGAACACTGAAGCTTTCTTT

v_call: TRBV5-1
d_call: TRBD1
clone_size: .
j_call: TRBJ2-3
cdr3_aa: CASRLGQGSDTQYF
cdr3_nt: TGCGCCAGCAGGCTCGGACAGGGGTCCGATACGCAGTATTTT

v_call: TRBV28
d_call: .
clone_size: once
j_call: TRBJ2-7
cdr3_aa: CASSSSPYEQYF
cdr3_nt: TGTGCCAGCAGTTCTTCCCCCTACGAGCAGTACTTC

v_call: TRBV5-1
d_call: TRBD2
clone_size: once
j_call: TRBJ2-3
cdr3_aa: CASSLVRETASTDTQYF
cdr3_nt: TGCGCCAGCAGCTTGGTGCGGGAGACTGCTAGCACAGATACGCAGTATTTT

v_call: TRBV4-2
d_call: .
clone_size: .
j_call: TRBJ2-3
cdr3_aa: CASSQELTSTDTQYF
cdr3_nt: TGTGCCAGCAGCCAAGAGCTGACTAGCACAGATACGCAGTATTTT

v_call: TRBV5-6
d_call: .
clone_size: .
j_call: TRBJ2-7
cdr3_aa: CASSLTEYEQYF
cdr3_nt: TGTGCCAGCAGCCTGACAGAATACGAGCAGTACTTC

v_call: TRBV28
d_call: TRBD1
clone_size: few
j_call: TRBJ1-5
cdr3_aa: CASSLGQGAGQPQHF
cdr3_nt: TGTGCCAGCAGCTTGGGACAGGGGGCCGGGCAGCCCCAGCATTTT

v_call: TRBV5-1
d_call: .
clone_size: .
j_call: TRBJ1-1
cdr3_aa: CASSSELLGLPNTEAFF
cdr3_nt: TGCGCCAGCAGCTCGGAACTTTTGGGACTCCCGAACACTGAAGCTTTCTTT

v_call: TRBV9
d_call: .
clone_size: .
j_call: TRBJ2-7
cdr3_aa: CASSVRAAASYEQYF
cdr3_nt: TGTGCCAGCAGCGTTCGTGCGGCGGCCTCCTACGAGCAGTACTTC

v_call: TRBV24-1
d_call: TRBD1
clone_size: once
j_call: TRBJ1-1
cdr3_aa: CATSDLQSSWDRENTEAFF
cdr3_nt: TGTGCCACCAGTGATTTGCAGTCGTCTTGGGACAGGGAGAACACTGAAGCTTTCTTT

v_call: TRBV19
d_call: TRBD1
clone_size: .
j_call: TRBJ1-2
cdr3_aa: CASSRDRAGYGYTF
cdr3_nt: TGTGCCAGTAGCAGGGACAGGGCGGGATATGGCTACACCTTC

v_call: TRBV6-5
d_call: .
clone_size: few
j_call: TRBJ2-2
cdr3_aa: CASRQTNTGELFF
cdr3_nt: TGTGCCAGCCGACAGACCAACACCGGGGAGCTGTTTTTT

v_call: TRBV5-1
d_call: .
clone_size: .
j_call: TRBJ2-7
cdr3_aa: CASSGAGRYDREYF
cdr3_nt: TGCGCCAGCAGCGGTGCGGGGCGGTACGACAGGGAGTACTTC

v_call: TRBV5-1
d_call: .
clone_size: .
j_call: TRBJ1-5
cdr3_aa: CASSLDDRGQPQHF
cdr3_nt: TGCGCCAGCAGCTTGGATGATCGGGGACAGCCCCAGCATTTT

v_call: TRBV7-2
d_call: TRBD2
clone_size: .
j_call: TRBJ2-7
cdr3_aa: CASSLWGASGVWEQYF
cdr3_nt: TGTGCCAGCAGCTTATGGGGGGCTAGCGGGGTCTGGGAGCAGTACTTC

v_call: TRBV28
d_call: .
clone_size: .
j_call: TRBJ2-7
cdr3_aa: CASIGQGYHEQYF
cdr3_nt: TGTGCCAGCATTGGGCAGGGTTACCACGAGCAGTACTTC

v_call: TRBV29-1
d_call: .
clone_size: .
j_call: TRBJ2-7
cdr3_aa: CSVGEGQPYEQYF
cdr3_nt: TGCAGCGTTGGCGAGGGTCAACCTTACGAGCAGTACTTC

v_call: TRBV5-6
d_call: .
clone_size: .
j_call: TRBJ2-4
cdr3_aa: CASSKGGVAKNIQYF
cdr3_nt: TGTGCCAGCAGTAAGGGCGGGGTAGCCAAAAACATTCAGTACTTC

v_call: TRBV6-6
d_call: TRBD1
clone_size: .
j_call: TRBJ1-4
cdr3_aa: CASSTGQGQTNEKLFF
cdr3_nt: TGTGCCAGCAGTACCGGACAGGGACAGACTAATGAAAAACTGTTTTTT

v_call: TRBV13
d_call: .
clone_size: .
j_call: TRBJ1-5
cdr3_aa: CASSLGLQPQHF
cdr3_nt: TGTGCCAGCAGCTTAGGCTTACAGCCCCAGCATTTT

v_call: TRBV24-1
d_call: .
clone_size: .
j_call: TRBJ2-5
cdr3_aa: CATSEPGGTPKETQYF
cdr3_nt: TGTGCCACCAGTGAACCCGGGGGGACACCGAAAGAGACCCAGTACTTC